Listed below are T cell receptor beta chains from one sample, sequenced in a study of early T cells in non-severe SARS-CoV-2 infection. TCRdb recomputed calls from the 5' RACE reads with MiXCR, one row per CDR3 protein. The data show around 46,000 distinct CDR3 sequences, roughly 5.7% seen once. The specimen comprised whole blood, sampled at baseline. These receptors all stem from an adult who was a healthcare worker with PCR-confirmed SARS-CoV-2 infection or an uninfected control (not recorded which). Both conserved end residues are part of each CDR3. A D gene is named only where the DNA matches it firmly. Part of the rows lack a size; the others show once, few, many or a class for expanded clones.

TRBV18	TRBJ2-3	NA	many	TGTGCCAGCTCACCACCGGCCGGGCCAGGGGATACGCAGTATTTT	CASSPPAGPGDTQYF
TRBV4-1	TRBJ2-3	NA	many	TGCGCCAGCAGCCAAGGTTGGAGCGGAGGGGGGACAGATACGCAGTATTTT	CASSQGWSGGGTDTQYF
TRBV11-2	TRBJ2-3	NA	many	TGTGCCAGCAGCCCAGACTTACGGGGAGATACGCAGTATTTT	CASSPDLRGDTQYF
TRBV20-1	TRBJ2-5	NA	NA	TGCAGTGCTAGAGAAAACCGGGACTTCCAAGAGACCCAGTACTTC	CSARENRDFQETQYF
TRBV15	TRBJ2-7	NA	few	TGTGCCACCAGCAGAGATGTGGGGTCCTACGAGCAGTACTTC	CATSRDVGSYEQYF
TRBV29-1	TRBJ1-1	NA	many	TGCAGCGTTGAAGTGGGGGGGAACACTGAAGCTTTCTTT	CSVEVGGNTEAFF
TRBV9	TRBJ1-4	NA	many	TGTGCCAGCAGCGTAGGTGGGGGAAATGAAAAACTGTTTTTT	CASSVGGGNEKLFF
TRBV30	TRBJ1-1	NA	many	TGTGCCTGGAGTGTACAGTCCCGAACTGAAGCTTTCTTT	CAWSVQSRTEAFF
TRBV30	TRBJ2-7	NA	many	TGTGCCTGGAGTGCCGGCCTCTCCTACGAGCAGTACTTC	CAWSAGLSYEQYF
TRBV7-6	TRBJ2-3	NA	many	TGTGCCAGCAGCTTAGTTGGCGGGGACCAGTATTTT	CASSLVGGDQYF
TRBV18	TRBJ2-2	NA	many	TGTGCCAGCTCACCACAAAGTACCGGGGAGCTGTTTTTT	CASSPQSTGELFF
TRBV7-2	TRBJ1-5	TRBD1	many	TGTGCCAGCAGCCGTCGGACAGGCCCGAATCAGCCCCAGCATTTT	CASSRRTGPNQPQHF
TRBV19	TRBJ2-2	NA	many	TGTGCCAGTAGTATGAGGTTCACCGGGGAGCTGTTTTTT	CASSMRFTGELFF
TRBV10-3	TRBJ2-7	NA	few	TGTGCCATCAGTGAGATGAGGGAGCAGTACTTC	CAISEMREQYF
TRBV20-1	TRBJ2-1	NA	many	TGCAGTGGAATTCAGGTTTACAATGAGCAGTTCTTC	CSGIQVYNEQFF
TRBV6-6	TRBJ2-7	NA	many	TGTGCCAGCAGTTACTCAAATACCGGGGCCGACTACGAGCAGTACTTC	CASSYSNTGADYEQYF
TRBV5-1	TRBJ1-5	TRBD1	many	TGCGCCAGCAGCTTGGGGACAGGGGGCAATCAGCCCCAGCATTTT	CASSLGTGGNQPQHF
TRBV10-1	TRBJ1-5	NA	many	TGCGCCAGCAGTGAGGTTGCTCCGGAGGGCAATCAGCCCCAGCATTTT	CASSEVAPEGNQPQHF
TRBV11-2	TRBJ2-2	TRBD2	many	TGTGCCAGCAGGCCCGGGACTAGCGTCGATGTTATCGGGGAGCTGTTTTTT	CASRPGTSVDVIGELFF
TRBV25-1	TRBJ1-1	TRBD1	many	TGTGCCAGTACCGAGGGGGCCTTTAACACTGAAGCTTTCTTT	CASTEGAFNTEAFF
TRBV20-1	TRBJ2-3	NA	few	TGCAGTGCTAGTCCCAGCTTGGGAGGACTCACAGATACGCAGTATTTT	CSASPSLGGLTDTQYF
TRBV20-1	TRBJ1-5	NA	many	TGCAGTGCTAGAGTCAATGGGGCGCGGCAGCCCCAGCATTTT	CSARVNGARQPQHF
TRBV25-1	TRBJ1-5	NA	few	TGTGCCAGCAGTGAATTGGGAGGCAATCAGCCCCAGCATTTT	CASSELGGNQPQHF
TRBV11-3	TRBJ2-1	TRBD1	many	TGTGCCAGCAGCTTAGTGGGGGACAGGGCGGGTGAGCAGTTCTTC	CASSLVGDRAGEQFF
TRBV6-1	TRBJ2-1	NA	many	TGTGCCAGCAGTGAAACCCGGGGGACCAGCTCCTACAATGAGCAGTTCTTC	CASSETRGTSSYNEQFF
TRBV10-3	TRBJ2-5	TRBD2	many	TGTGCCATCAGTGGGACTAGCGGGAGGGAAGAGACCCAGTACTTC	CAISGTSGREETQYF
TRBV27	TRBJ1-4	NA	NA	TGTGCCAGCAGACTACAGGGAAGTGAAAAACTGTTTTTT	CASRLQGSEKLFF
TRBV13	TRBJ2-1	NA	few	TGTGCCAGCAGCTTAGGAGGGAGGTACAGCGAGCAGTTCTTC	CASSLGGRYSEQFF
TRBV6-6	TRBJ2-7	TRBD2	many	TGTGCCAGCAGTCCACTAGCGGGAAGCTCCTACGAGCAGTACTTC	CASSPLAGSSYEQYF
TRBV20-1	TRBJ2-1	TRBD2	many	TGCAGTGCTAAAGGACTAGCGGACTACAATGAGCAGTTCTTC	CSAKGLADYNEQFF
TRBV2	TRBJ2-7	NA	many	TGTGCCAGCAGTGCGCCATTAGGTTACGAGCAGTACTTC	CASSAPLGYEQYF
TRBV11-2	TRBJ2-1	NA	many	TGTGCCAGCAGCTCCCGACTAGTCTCCTACAATGAGCAGTTCTTC	CASSSRLVSYNEQFF
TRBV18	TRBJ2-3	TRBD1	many	TGTGCCAGCTCACGGACAGGGGCCACAGATACGCAGTATTTT	CASSRTGATDTQYF
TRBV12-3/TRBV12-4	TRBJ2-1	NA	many	TGTGCCAGCACCCTTAGACGGGAGATGCTCGACAATGAGCAGTTCTTC	CASTLRREMLDNEQFF
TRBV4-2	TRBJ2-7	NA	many	TGTGCCAGCAGCCACAAACCGGGAGCCCCTCCCGACGAGCAGTACTTC	CASSHKPGAPPDEQYF
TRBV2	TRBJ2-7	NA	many	TGTGCCAGCAGTGTGTCCGAAATTACCTACGAGCAGTACTTC	CASSVSEITYEQYF
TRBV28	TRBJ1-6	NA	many	TGTGCCAGCAGTTTATTAGCGGGGATGGGCGGTTCACCCCTCCACTTT	CASSLLAGMGGSPLHF
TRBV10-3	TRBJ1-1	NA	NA	TGTGCCATCAGCCAAGGGACTGAAGCTTTCTTT	CAISQGTEAFF
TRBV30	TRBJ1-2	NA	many	TGTGCCTGGGGAAAGACTCGGACGGTTACGGGCTATGGCTACACCTTC	CAWGKTRTVTGYGYTF
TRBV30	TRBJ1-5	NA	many	TGTGCCTGGAGTGGGAGTTATTGGAATCAGCCCCAGCATTTT	CAWSGSYWNQPQHF
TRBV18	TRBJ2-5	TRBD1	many	TGTGCCAGCTCGCCCCGGGACAGCCCGAGGGAGACCCAGTACTTC	CASSPRDSPRETQYF
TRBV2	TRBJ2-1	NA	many	TGTGCCAGCAGCGTCCAAAATGAGCAGTTCTTC	CASSVQNEQFF
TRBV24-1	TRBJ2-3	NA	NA	TGTGCCACCAGTGAACTTATGACAGATACGCAGTATTTT	CATSELMTDTQYF
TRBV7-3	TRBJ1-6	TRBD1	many	TGTGCCAGCAGCGAGGGACAGGGTTATAATTCACCCCTCCACTTT	CASSEGQGYNSPLHF
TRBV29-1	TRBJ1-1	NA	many	TGCAGCGTCGATCACGGGGGGTTCCGCGGTGAAGCTTTCTTT	CSVDHGGFRGEAFF
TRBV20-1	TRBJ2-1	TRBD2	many	TGCAGTGCTAAGCTAGCGGGGGGATACAATGAGCAGTTCTTC	CSAKLAGGYNEQFF